This T cell receptor beta chain emerged from a study of blood T cell repertoires in COVID-19. With 2 bases clipped from V and 2 bases from J, the junction kept 7 bases outside the gene matches. This CDR3 region has 16 residues. The germline CDR1 and CDR2 sequences are LGHDT and YNNKEL (reference sequence). Data came from immunoSEQ multiplex PCR; TCRdb stores just in-frame clones and leaves some out. This table holds under 350,000 clones, 86% found once. The genes are TRBV3-1 (or the pseudogene TRBV3-2) and TRBJ2-3; 7 bases match TRBD1. Sequencing was carried out using PBMCs or T cells enriched from blood (not recorded which). The sequence derives from a woman aged 35 to 49 with acute COVID-19. CDR3 region: CASSQPGQTYTDTQYF. The DNA of the CDR3 is TGTGCCAGCAGCCAACCGGGACAGACCTACACAGATACGCAGTATTTT.